At least ten counts were recorded for the clone carrying this T cell receptor (beta chain). This entry comes from a study of T-cell reconstitution after alpha-beta-depleted transplantation in children. The CDR3 is made up of 15 amino acids. The germline V and J ends were trimmed by 8 bases and 0 bases, with 16 bases remaining between them. CDR1 and CDR2 (germline): MNHEY, SVGAGI. Preparation of the TCRbeta library involved a method that used unique molecular identifiers. TCRdb fed the PCR reads into MiXCR, producing one record per CDR3 protein. The table records roughly 89,000 distinct CDR3 sequences, more than 10% of them present only once.

This sample comprised PBMCs from the stem cell graft donor, obtained from the stem cell graft. The chain recombines TRBV6-5 with TRBJ1-1; D uncertain. The sequence was collected from a human donor who donated a stem cell graft to a child with inherited bone marrow failure. CDR3 coding DNA: TGTGCCAGCTCAAGTCTCACTACTATGAACACTGAAGCTTTCTTT. As protein: CASSSLTTMNTEAFF.